Described below is a single T cell receptor (beta chain) sequence and its context. Antigen unknown. This table comes from immunoSEQ multiplex PCR, and its TCRdb copy is limited to in-frame clones, with some not included. The profile shows over 110,000 clones, 70% to 90% of them singletons. The donors were members of the roughly 120-subject validation cohort (separate from the roughly 680-subject first cohort). The sample comes from a study of cytomegalovirus exposure and HLA in healthy donors. Study conclusions and caveats: Cytomegalovirus-associated status was assigned to more than 150 TCR beta chains. A few chains linked to CMV were shown in vitro to be specific for CMV antigens. Subsequent analysis of the roughly 120 validation repertoires found a tendency for first-cohort TCR clusters to co-occur.

This TCR derives from a man between 18 and 29 years old in good health and CMV-seropositive. The source material was PBMCs.

This chain's CDR3 is CASSELEGAYSGNTIYF. In nucleotides, the CDR3 is TGTGCCAGCAGCGAACTAGAGGGGGCATACTCTGGAAACACCATATATTTT. V usage is TRBV7-9 and J usage is TRBJ1-3; TRBD1 matches 7 bases. The CDR3 spans 17 residues. The germline V gene encodes CDR1 SEHNR and CDR2 FQNEAQ (reference sequence). Trimming removed 5 bases from V and 0 bases from J; junction bases left unmatched: 10.